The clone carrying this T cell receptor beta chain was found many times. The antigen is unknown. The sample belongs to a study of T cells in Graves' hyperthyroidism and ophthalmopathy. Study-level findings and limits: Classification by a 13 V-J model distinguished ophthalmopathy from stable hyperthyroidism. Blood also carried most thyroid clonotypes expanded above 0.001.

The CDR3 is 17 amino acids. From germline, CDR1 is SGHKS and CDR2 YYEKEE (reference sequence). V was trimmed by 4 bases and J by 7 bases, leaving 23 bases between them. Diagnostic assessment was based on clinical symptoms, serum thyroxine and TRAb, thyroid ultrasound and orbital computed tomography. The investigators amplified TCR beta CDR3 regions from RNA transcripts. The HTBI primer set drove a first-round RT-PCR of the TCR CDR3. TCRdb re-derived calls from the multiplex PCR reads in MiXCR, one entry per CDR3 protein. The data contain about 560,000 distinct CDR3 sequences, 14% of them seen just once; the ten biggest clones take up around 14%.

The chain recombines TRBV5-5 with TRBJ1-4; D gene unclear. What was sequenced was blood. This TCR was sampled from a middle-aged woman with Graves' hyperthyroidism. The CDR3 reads CASSQFPGPISGEKLFF. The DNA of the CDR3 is TGTGCCAGCAGCCAATTCCCCGGACCAATCTCCGGTGAAAAACTGTTTTTT.